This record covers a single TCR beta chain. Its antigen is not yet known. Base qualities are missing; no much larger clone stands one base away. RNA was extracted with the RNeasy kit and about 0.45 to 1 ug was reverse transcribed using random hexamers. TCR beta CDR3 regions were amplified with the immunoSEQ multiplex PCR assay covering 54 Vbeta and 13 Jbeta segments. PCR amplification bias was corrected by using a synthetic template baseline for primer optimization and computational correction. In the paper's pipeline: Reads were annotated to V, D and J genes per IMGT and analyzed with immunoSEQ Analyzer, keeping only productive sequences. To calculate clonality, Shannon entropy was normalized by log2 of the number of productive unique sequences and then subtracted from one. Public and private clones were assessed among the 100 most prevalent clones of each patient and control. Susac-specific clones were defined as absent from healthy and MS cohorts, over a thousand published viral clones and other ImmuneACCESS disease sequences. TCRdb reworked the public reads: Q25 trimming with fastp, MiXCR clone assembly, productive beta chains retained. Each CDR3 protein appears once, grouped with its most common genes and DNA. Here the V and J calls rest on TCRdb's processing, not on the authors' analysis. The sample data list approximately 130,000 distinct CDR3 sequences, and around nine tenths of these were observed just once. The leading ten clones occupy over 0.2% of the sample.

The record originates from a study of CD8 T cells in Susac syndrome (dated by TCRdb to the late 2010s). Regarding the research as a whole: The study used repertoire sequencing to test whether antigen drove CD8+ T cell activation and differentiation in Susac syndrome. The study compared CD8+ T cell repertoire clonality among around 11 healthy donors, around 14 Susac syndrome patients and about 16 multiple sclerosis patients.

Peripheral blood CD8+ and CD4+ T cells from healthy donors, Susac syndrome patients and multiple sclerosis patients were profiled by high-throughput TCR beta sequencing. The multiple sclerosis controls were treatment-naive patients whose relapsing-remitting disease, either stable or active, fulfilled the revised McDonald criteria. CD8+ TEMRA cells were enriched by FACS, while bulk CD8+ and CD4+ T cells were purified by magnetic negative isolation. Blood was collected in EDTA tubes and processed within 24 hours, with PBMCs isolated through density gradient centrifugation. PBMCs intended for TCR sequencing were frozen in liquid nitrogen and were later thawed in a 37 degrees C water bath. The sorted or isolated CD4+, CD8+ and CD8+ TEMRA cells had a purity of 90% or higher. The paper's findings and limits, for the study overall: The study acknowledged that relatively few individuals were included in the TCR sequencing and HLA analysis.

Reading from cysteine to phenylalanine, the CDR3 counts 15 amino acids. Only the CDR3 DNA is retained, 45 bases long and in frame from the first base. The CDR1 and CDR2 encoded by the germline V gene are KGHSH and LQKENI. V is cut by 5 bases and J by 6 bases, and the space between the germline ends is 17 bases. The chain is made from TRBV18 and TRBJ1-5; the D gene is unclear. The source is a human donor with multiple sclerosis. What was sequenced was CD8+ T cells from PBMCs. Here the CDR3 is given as CASSAPGPPGQPQHF. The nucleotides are TGTGCCAGCTCAGCGCCGGGTCCCCCGGGTCAGCCCCAGCATTTT.